This entry features one TCR beta chain sequence. Antigen specificity is unknown. The PCR was carried out with 60 Vbeta primers and 13 Jbeta primers. The assay was immunoSEQ multiplex PCR, and TCRdb's table has in-frame clones only and misses some. The table has tens of thousands of clones, around 80% seen once. The data were obtained in a study of cytomegalovirus exposure and HLA in healthy donors. The study's findings and limits: Specificity of three CMV-associated chains for CMV antigens was verified in vitro. Versus the approximately 670-donor mean, an Asian-associated ancestry cluster reportedly showed fewer N-insertions in a later analysis. Presence/absence analyses took donor sequencing depth as roughly uniform.

The CDR3 extends over 14 amino acids. Germline CDR1 SGHRS, CDR2 YFSETQ. V lost 4 bases and J lost 7; bases outside the gene matches: 6. This sequence joins TRBV5-1 and TRBJ2-1; TRBD2 matches 9 bases. Source material: PBMCs. This clonotype originated in a man in his forties or fifties in good health and CMV-seronegative. CDR3 in DNA: TGCGCCAGCAGCATGACTAGCGGCAGTAATGAGCAGTTCTTC. Its translation: CASSMTSGSNEQFF.